The source of this TCR beta chain is a study of cytomegalovirus exposure and HLA in healthy donors listed by TCRdb under 2017. General notes on the study: The roughly 650 repertoires of the first cohort and the approximately 110 validation repertoires were produced on the same platform, according to a later analysis. The aim of the study was to test whether cataloging public T cell receptors could identify signatures of past pathogen exposure. To predict cytomegalovirus infection status, the study combined high-throughput TCR immunosequencing, statistical association of individual TCRs with disease status, and machine learning. Besides the first cohort of under 700 subjects, a separate validation cohort made up of 120 different subjects was used. Overall study outcomes, separate from this receptor: Cytomegalovirus status was reported to be diagnosed by the classifier with high specificity and sensitivity in both the original and validation cohorts. It was suggested by the authors that the approach could potentially be generalized to other disease states and immunological phenotypes. A later analysis lacked HLA typing for the validation cohort, so it scored co-occurrence in that cohort across all 110 or so repertoires. The study listed around 160 TCR beta chains as associated with cytomegalovirus. A few of the identified cytomegalovirus-associated TCR beta chains were confirmed in vitro to be specific for cytomegalovirus antigens. Subsequent analysis determined that TCRs grouped into clusters in the first cohort also showed a tendency toward co-occurrence across the roughly 120 validation repertoires, and 94% of cluster scores exceeded 0. Most TCR sequences were seen in very few donors, while some public TCRs were found in many individuals.

Remarks on this clone: Its cognate antigen has yet to be identified. The input lacks base qualities; no much larger clone sits a single base away.

Library generation was performed with the immunoSEQ multiplex PCR assay. In the paper's pipeline: A statistical classification framework was developed to diagnose cytomegalovirus status using the catalog of TCR beta chain sequences. Not all clones reach the TCRdb copy of this immuneACCESS table, which keeps in-frame sequences only. Checked studies attribute under half of the gap to unresolved V genes and leave the rest unexplained. V and J calls and clone size follow that table, whereas D and trimming were derived from the DNA. In all, the sample holds about 310,000 clones, and over 75% of those were seen once. More than 0.95% of the sample rests with the top ten. Separate from the roughly 700-subject first cohort, the validation cohort of 90 to 150 subjects was the group to which the donors belonged. From cysteine to phenylalanine, the CDR3 is 14 amino acids long. Solely the CDR3 DNA is kept, with 42 bases framed from the first base. Reading the germline V gene gives CDR1 ENHRY and CDR2 SYGVKD. The trim is 4 bases for V and 7 bases for J, with a gap of 16 bases between the germline ends.

In this chain, TRBV10-3 is recombined with TRBJ1-2; too little of a D gene remains to name it. The clonotype was recovered from a man younger than 40 in good health and CMV-seronegative. Input material: PBMCs. Here the CDR3 is given as CAISGNIQGGGYTF. In nucleotides, the sequence is TGTGCCATCAGTGGTAACATTCAAGGCGGTGGCTACACCTTC.